This TCR beta chain originates from a study of cytomegalovirus exposure and HLA in healthy donors. A multiplex PCR was run with 60 Vbeta primers and 13 Jbeta primers. Assay used: immunoSEQ multiplex PCR; TCRdb lists only in-frame clones, some missing. Its listing shows approximately 110,000 clones. Despite likely unrecorded immune exposures, the donors were nominally healthy at the time of sampling. V shed 4 bases, J shed 3 bases, and the junction held 10 bases outside the gene matches. Germline CDR1 reads SGHRS; CDR2 reads YFSETQ. This CDR3 region has 15 residues. Study outcomes and limitations: Per published reports, the classifier diagnosed cytomegalovirus status with high specificity and sensitivity.

On this clone: Antigen unknown.

Sequenced sample: PBMCs. The origin of this receptor is a man aged 25-40 years in good health and CMV-seronegative. The rearrangement uses TRBV5-1 and TRBJ2-7; 7 nucleotides match TRBD1. The CDR3 sequence: CASSPSTPGGYEQYF. The CDR3 nucleotides are TGCGCCAGCAGCCCCAGTACCCCAGGGGGCTACGAGCAGTACTTC.